One T cell receptor beta chain is described in this entry. The sample originates from a study of T cell changes during pregnancy in multiple sclerosis. The germline CDR1 and CDR2 sequences are MNHNS and SASEGT. V was pared by 0 bases and J by 3 bases, with 8 bases of the junction left unmatched. The CDR3 has 17 residues. Only in-frame clones appear in the TCRdb table, and some are missing; sequencing was by immunoSEQ multiplex PCR. Among approximately 97,000 clones listed, about nine tenths were seen once. The source is a female donor in good health, enrolled as a control in a pregnancy study. The chain couples TRBV6-1 to TRBJ2-3, with 8 bases that match TRBD2. The sample in question was peripheral blood, obtained in the second trimester of pregnancy. CDR3 bases: TGTGCCAGCAGTGAAGCGGCAGCGGGGGTTAATACAGATACGCAGTATTTT. Translated, it gives CASSEAAAGVNTDTQYF.